What follows is one T cell receptor (beta chain) and its context. This record comes from a study of blood T cell repertoires in COVID-19. Recruits, aged roughly 18 to 95 years, lived in roughly 22 US areas. Generated by immunoSEQ multiplex PCR, the TCRdb table keeps only in-frame clones and is missing some. The table lists a few hundred thousand clones, around 89% of them singletons. Germline assignment: CDR1 SGHVT and CDR2 SQSDAQ. Trimming took off 5 bases at V and 3 bases at J, with 19 bases between the two ends. The CDR3 consists of 16 residues. Sequences were obtained from PBMCs or T cells enriched from blood (not recorded which). The chain is built from TRBV7-4 and TRBJ1-1; D might be TRBD1 (6 bases). The receptor comes from a woman aged 18-30 years who had recovered from COVID-19. DNA of the CDR3: TGTGCCAGCAGCAAAACGGCAACGCGACAGGACACTGAAGCTTTCTTT. Its protein product is CASSKTATRQDTEAFF. The whole variable domain, remainder taken from reference TRBV7-4 and TRBJ1-1, is GAGVSQSPRYKVAKRGRDVALRCDSISGHVTLYWYRQTLGQGSEVLTYSQSDAQRDKSGRPSGRFSAERPERSVSTLKIQRTEQGDSAVYLCASSKTATRQDTEAFFGQGTRLTVV.